A selection of T cell receptor beta chains follows, all from one sample in a study of T cells in Graves' hyperthyroidism and ophthalmopathy. TCRdb re-called the multiplex PCR reads through MiXCR, storing one row per CDR3 protein. The repertoire holds more than 150,000 distinct CDR3 sequences, with over 15% as singletons. Sequenced input: blood. The receptors here all came from a woman between 45 and 65 years old with Graves' hyperthyroidism. CDR3s include the opening cysteine and the closing phenylalanine or tryptophan. A row's size may be missing; if present it is once, few, many or a size class.

v_call: TRBV5-1; clone_size: -; j_call: TRBJ1-2; cdr3_aa: CASSLFPGTGGYTF
v_call: TRBV19; clone_size: many; j_call: TRBJ2-5; cdr3_aa: CASSNAPRAGAGTQYF
v_call: TRBV19; clone_size: few; j_call: TRBJ2-5; cdr3_aa: CASSISGVLGTQYF
v_call: TRBV12-3/TRBV12-4; clone_size: many; j_call: TRBJ2-2; cdr3_aa: CASRLLGAGYTGELFF
v_call: TRBV12-5; clone_size: few; j_call: TRBJ2-1; cdr3_aa: CASGLGDGDEQFF
v_call: TRBV6-4; clone_size: few; j_call: TRBJ1-1; cdr3_aa: CASRRGHTNTGAFF
v_call: TRBV19; clone_size: -; j_call: TRBJ2-2; cdr3_aa: CASSGGVNTGELFF
v_call: TRBV3-1; clone_size: -; j_call: TRBJ1-2; cdr3_aa: CASSQGGPGYGYTF
v_call: TRBV13; clone_size: many; j_call: TRBJ1-2; cdr3_aa: CASSPWEGQANGYTF
v_call: TRBV2; clone_size: many; j_call: TRBJ2-7; cdr3_aa: CASTPDRANYEQYF
v_call: TRBV7-9; clone_size: -; j_call: TRBJ2-3; cdr3_aa: CASISVSGGSTDTQYF
v_call: TRBV20-1; clone_size: many; j_call: TRBJ2-7; cdr3_aa: CSARSLEAYEQYF
v_call: TRBV29-1; clone_size: -; j_call: TRBJ2-3; cdr3_aa: CSATSGRDTQYF
v_call: TRBV27; clone_size: many; j_call: TRBJ2-1; cdr3_aa: CASSGGGGGRPYNEQFF
v_call: TRBV27; clone_size: -; j_call: TRBJ2-1; cdr3_aa: CASSREGSSNEQFF
v_call: TRBV7-9; clone_size: -; j_call: TRBJ1-4; cdr3_aa: CASSLGDTRGEKLFF
v_call: TRBV9; clone_size: -; j_call: TRBJ2-2; cdr3_aa: CASSVSGGYTGELFF
v_call: TRBV7-9; clone_size: -; j_call: TRBJ2-7; cdr3_aa: CASREGTEQYF
v_call: TRBV7-9; clone_size: -; j_call: TRBJ1-3; cdr3_aa: CASSRHRQGDGNTIYF
v_call: TRBV29-1; clone_size: many; j_call: TRBJ2-5; cdr3_aa: CSASSGYQETQYF
v_call: TRBV19; clone_size: many; j_call: TRBJ2-2; cdr3_aa: CASNPGLWDTGELFF
v_call: TRBV6-1; clone_size: few; j_call: TRBJ2-7; cdr3_aa: CASRQPSSYEQYF